This T cell receptor beta chain was obtained from a study of a mutant IDH1 vaccine in newly diagnosed glioma. Study in general: The treated population exhibited a male proportion of roughly 60%, a female proportion of around 40%, and a mean age of around 40 years. Every participant had undergone radiotherapy, temozolomide, or both before, and most underwent both.

Overall study results and limits: Across multiple MHC alleles, 93.3% of patients had vaccine-induced responses.

As to this clone: Its specificity is unknown.

The assay was immunoSEQ multiplex PCR, and TCRdb's table has in-frame clones only and misses some. The sample lists under 25,000 clones, 93% occurring once. Trimming cost V 5 bases and J 8 bases; bases outside gene matches: 7. Germline V gene sequence: CDR1 LNHDA, CDR2 SQIVND (reference sequence). The CDR3 sequence is 14 residues long. Time point reported: baseline, week 1 (first vaccination visit). Regarding treatment: pre-vaccination baseline after standard-of-care therapy. This TCR derives from a man between 40 and 49 years old with glioma. The chain uses TRBV19 and TRBJ2-1, with TRBD1 matching over 9 bases. The sequencing here drew on PBMCs, taken from a glioma patient treated with radiotherapy, temozolomide or both. The CDR3 loop is CASSWDRESYEQFF. The CDR3 bases are TGTGCCAGTAGTTGGGACAGGGAATCATATGAGCAGTTCTTC.